The subject of this entry is one TCR beta chain. What antigen it recognizes has not been identified. No base-level quality is on record; no much larger clone is a single base apart. This specimen comes from a study of radiotherapy plus CTLA-4 blockade in lung cancer listed by TCRdb under 2018. About the full investigation: Objective responses were observed in approximately 17% of enrolled patients, and disease control was achieved in roughly 29%.

Libraries were prepared through the immunoSEQ multiplex PCR assay. TCRdb stores this immuneACCESS table with in-frame sequences only. Part of the clones is absent; in the studies checked, under half of the shortfall reflects unresolved V genes, and no reason is known for the rest. This sample gives roughly 80,000 clones in total; 70% to 85% of them show up just once. Roughly 10% of the sample belongs to the ten largest clones. In this study, focal radiation therapy paired with CTLA-4 blockade (ipilimumab) was tested in patients who had chemo-refractory metastatic non-small-cell lung cancer. The CDR3 runs 12 residues from the cysteine to the phenylalanine. Of the read, only the CDR3 DNA is kept; its 36 bases are in frame from base 1. V and J are truncated by 4 bases and 2 bases respectively, leaving an intervening sequence of 6 bases. For CDR1 and CDR2, the germline V gene lists SQVTM and ANQGSEA.

General conclusions and limits of the study: The strongest predictors of response, as reported, were early dynamic changes in blood T cell clones along with a rise in serum interferon-beta after radiation. After treatment with radiotherapy and ipilimumab, TCR clones that originated in tumors expanded in peripheral blood.

The sequenced sample was peripheral blood, obtained from a patient treated with radiotherapy plus ipilimumab. Rearrangement joined TRBV29-1 to TRBJ1-3; matching of 5 bases hints at TRBD1 as the D gene. This clonotype was sampled from a human donor with non-small cell lung cancer whose response to radiotherapy plus ipilimumab could not be evaluated. CDR3 loop: CSVAGTGNTIYF. The DNA reads TGCAGCGTTGCAGGGACTGGAAACACCATATATTTT.